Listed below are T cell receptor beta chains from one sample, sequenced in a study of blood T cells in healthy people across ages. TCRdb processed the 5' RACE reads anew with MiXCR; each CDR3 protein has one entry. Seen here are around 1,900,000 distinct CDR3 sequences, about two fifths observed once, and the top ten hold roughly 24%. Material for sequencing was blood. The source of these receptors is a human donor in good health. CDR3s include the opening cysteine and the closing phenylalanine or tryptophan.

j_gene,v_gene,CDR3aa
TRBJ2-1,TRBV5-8,CASSLHWAGGSYNEQFF
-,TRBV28,CASRGGQGESEETQYF
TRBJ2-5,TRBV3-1,CASSSDRGPGETQYF
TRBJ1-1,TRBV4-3,CASSQLYGGNTEAFF
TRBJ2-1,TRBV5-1,CASSLEAGAAYNEQFF
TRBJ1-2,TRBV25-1,CASSEWGSDYGYTF
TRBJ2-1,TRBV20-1,CSAPTLASSYNEQFF
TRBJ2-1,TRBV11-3,CVSSLGGIYNEQFF
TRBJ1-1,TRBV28,CASKGTGGLNTEAFF
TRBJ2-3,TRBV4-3,CASSPNTGGGALDYGTQYF
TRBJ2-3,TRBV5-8,CASSYPGTENTDTQFF
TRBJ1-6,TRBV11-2,CASSFGDPYNSPLHF
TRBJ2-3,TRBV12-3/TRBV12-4,CASSRQGRENAQYF
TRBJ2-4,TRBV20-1,CSAVHGNIQYF
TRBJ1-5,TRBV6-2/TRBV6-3,CASSYPTVREQPQHF
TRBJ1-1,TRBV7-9,CASSYMGGTEAFF
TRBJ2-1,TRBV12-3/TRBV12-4,CATLFSGGLSGEQFF
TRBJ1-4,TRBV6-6,CASSSGGAVEKLFF
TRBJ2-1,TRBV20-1,CSATRTSGGVQSYNEQFF
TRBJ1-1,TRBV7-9,CASSFQQGSEAFF
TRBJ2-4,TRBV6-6,CASSPGVPKNIQYF
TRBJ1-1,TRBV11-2,CASSFGTGDTEAFF